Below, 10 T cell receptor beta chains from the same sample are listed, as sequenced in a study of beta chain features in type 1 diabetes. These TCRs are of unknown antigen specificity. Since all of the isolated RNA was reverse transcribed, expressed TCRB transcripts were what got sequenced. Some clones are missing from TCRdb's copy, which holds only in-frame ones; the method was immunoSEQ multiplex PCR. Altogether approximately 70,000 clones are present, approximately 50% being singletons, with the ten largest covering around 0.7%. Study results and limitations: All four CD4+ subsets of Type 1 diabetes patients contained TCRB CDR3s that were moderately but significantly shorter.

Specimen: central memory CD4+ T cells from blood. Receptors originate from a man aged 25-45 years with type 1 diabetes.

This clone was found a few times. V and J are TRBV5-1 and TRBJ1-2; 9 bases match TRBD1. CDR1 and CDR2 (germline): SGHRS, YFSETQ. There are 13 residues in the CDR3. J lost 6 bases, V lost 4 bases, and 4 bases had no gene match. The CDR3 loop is CASSTGGVDGYTF. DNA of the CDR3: TGCGCCAGCAGCACAGGGGGCGTTGATGGCTACACCTTC.

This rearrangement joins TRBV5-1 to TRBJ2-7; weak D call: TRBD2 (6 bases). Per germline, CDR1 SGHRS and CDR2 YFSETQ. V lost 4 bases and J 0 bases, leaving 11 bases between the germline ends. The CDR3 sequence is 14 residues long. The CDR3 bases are TGCGCCAGCAGCCTCACTAGCTACTCCTACGAGCAGTACTTC. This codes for CASSLTSYSYEQYF.

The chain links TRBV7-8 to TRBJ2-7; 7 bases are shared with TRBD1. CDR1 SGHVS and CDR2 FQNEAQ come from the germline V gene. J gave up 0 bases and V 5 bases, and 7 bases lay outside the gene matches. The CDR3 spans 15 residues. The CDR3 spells CASSNRDRSSYEQYF. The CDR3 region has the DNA TGTGCCAGCAGCAACCGGGACAGAAGCTCCTACGAGCAGTACTTC.

The CDR3 nucleotides are TGTGCCAGCACCACGGACAGGGGGTCCTACGAGCAGTACTTC. Translated, it gives CASTTDRGSYEQYF. V gene TRBV6-5 combines with J gene TRBJ2-7; 10 bases align to TRBD1. The CDR3 sequence is 14 residues long. Germline V gene sequence: CDR1 MNHEY, CDR2 SVGAGI. With 7 bases clipped from V and 1 base from J, the junction kept 4 bases outside the gene matches.

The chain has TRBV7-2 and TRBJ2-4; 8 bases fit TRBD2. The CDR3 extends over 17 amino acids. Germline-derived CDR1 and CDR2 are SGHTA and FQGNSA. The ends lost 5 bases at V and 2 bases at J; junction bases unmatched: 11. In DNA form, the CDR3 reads TGTGCCAGCAGCGCAGGCGGGGGGCCTAGGTCCAAAAACATTCAGTACTTC. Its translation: CASSAGGGPRSKNIQYF.

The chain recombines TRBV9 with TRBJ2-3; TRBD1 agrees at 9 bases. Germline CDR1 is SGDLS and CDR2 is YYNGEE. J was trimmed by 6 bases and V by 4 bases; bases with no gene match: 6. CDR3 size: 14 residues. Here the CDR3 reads CASSPGQGPDTQYF. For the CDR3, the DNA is TGTGCCAGCAGCCCGGGACAGGGTCCGGATACGCAGTATTTT.

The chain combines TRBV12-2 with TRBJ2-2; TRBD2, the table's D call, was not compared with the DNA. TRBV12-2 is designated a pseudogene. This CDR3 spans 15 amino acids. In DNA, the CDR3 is TGTGCAAGTCGCTTAAGGCTAGCCTCCACCGGGGAGCTGTTTTTT. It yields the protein CASRLRLASTGELFF.

The CDR3 coding sequence is TGTGCCAGCACCTCGGGATCTACTAACTATGGCTACACCTTC. This translates into CASTSGSTNYGYTF. The rearrangement links TRBV5-4 to TRBJ1-2; D is uncertain. The CDR3 is 14 amino acids. Germline assignment: CDR1 SGHNT and CDR2 YYREEE (reference sequence). V lost 6 bases and J 0 bases, leaving 12 bases between the germline ends.

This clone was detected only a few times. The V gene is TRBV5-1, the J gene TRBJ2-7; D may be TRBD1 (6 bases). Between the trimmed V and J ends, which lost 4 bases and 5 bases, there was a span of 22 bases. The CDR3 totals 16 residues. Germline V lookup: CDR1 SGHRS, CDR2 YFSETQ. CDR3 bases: TGCGCCAGCAGCCCCCAGACCGGGACACTACTTGACGAGCAGTACTTC. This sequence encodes CASSPQTGTLLDEQYF. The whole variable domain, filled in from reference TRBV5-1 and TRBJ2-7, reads KAGVTQTPRYLIKTRGQQVTLSCSPISGHRSVSWYQQTPGQGLQFLFEYFSETQRNKGNFPGRFSGRQFSNSRSEMNVSTLELGDSALYLCASSPQTGTLLDEQYFGPGTRLTVT.

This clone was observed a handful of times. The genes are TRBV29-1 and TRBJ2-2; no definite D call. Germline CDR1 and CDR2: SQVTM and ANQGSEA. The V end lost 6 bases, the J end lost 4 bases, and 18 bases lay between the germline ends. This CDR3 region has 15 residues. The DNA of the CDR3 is TGCAGCGTCTGCCCGGAGTCCGAAGGCACCGGGGAGCTGTTTTTT. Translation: CSVCPESEGTGELFF.